This TCR beta chain was recovered during a study of shared clonotypes between healthy human individuals. About the study: In total, the donors were two women and a few men aged 18 to 49.

The CDR3 is 14 residues long. The germline V gene encodes CDR1 SNHLY and CDR2 FYNNEI. The V end was cut by 5 bases, the J end by 5 bases, with 16 bases between. Deep-level assay runs were performed. Libraries were prepared by immunoSEQ multiplex PCR; TCRdb keeps only in-frame clonotypes and omits some of them. The table records 400,000 to 600,000 clones, 70% to 80% of them present only once. There were no recent acute infections or vaccinations among the donors, who were healthy HIV-negative adults. Caucasian adults living in Nashville, Tennessee, provided all samples. Sequenced sample: PBMCs. The chain is built from TRBV2 and TRBJ2-7; possible D gene TRBD2, 7 bases. This sequence was found in a woman aged 40 to 50 in good health. Some clones in this sample may be carry-over from other donors' samples. The CDR3 nucleotides read TGTGCCAGCAGTTTCCGTGGGGGGGGCGACGAGCAGTACTTC. It is translated as CASSFRGGGDEQYF.